This TCR beta chain was profiled in a study of shared clonotypes between healthy human individuals. General study points: Among donors, the sharing of clonotypes was expected to be influenced by sequencing depth.

Cells designated naive CD8 were CD45RO-negative and were positively selected for CCR7, with terminally differentiated effector memory CD45RA+ cells excluded. Genomic DNA per cell subset filled all wells of several immunoSEQ plates. Clones were sequenced by immunoSEQ multiplex PCR, and TCRdb holds only the in-frame ones, with some missing. The sample yields millions of clones, just over 90% seen once. Of note for this clone: What it binds is unknown.

This clonotype originated in a man between 18 and 35 years old in good health. Some clones in this sample may be carry-over from other donors' samples. The source material was naive CD8+ T cells from PBMCs.

CDR3 bases: TGTGCCAGTGTCCGACAGGGATACAACTATGGCTACACCTTC. As protein: CASVRQGYNYGYTF. The rearrangement links TRBV19 to TRBJ1-2; 7 bases agree with TRBD1. Germline lookup yields CDR1 LNHDA and CDR2 SQIVND (reference sequence). The CDR3 consists of 14 residues. The V gene end was trimmed by 8 bases and the J gene end by 2 bases; junction bases not matched to a gene: 8.